These 19 T cell receptor beta chains were sequenced from one sample in a study of blood T cell repertoires in COVID-19. Data came from immunoSEQ multiplex PCR; TCRdb stores just in-frame clones and leaves some out. The sample carries roughly 100,000 clones, about 78% recorded once. The sample taken for sequencing was peripheral blood. These receptors all stem from a man between 60 and 75 years old with active or convalescent COVID-19.

The chain uses TRBV2 and TRBJ2-7; unclear D gene. V gave up 6 bases and J gave up 6 bases, with 18 bases separating them. CDR3 length equals 14 residues. The V gene's germline CDR1 is SNHLY and CDR2 FYNNEI. CDR3 residues: CASSASSVRGEQYF. The CDR3 DNA sequence: TGTGCCAGCAGCGCCTCCAGCGTAAGAGGCGAGCAGTACTTC.

J is TRBJ1-4 and V is TRBV25-1, with 7 positions matching TRBD1. The CDR3 covers 15 residues. Germline V gives CDR1 MGHDK, CDR2 SYGVNS. Trimming took 4 bases from V and 2 from J; bases not matched to a gene: 4. The CDR3 region is CASSVGTVTNEKLFF. In DNA, the CDR3 is TGTGCCAGCAGTGTGGGGACAGTCACTAATGAAAAACTGTTTTTT.

The J gene is TRBJ1-1, the V gene TRBV3-1 (or the pseudogene TRBV3-2); possibly TRBD1 for D (6 bases). CDR1 is LGHDT, CDR2 YNNKEL, per germline (reference sequence). With 4 bases removed from V and 4 bases from J, the gap between germline ends came to 13 bases. The CDR3 length is 14 residues. CDR3 residues: CASSPLGGSTEAFF. Written as DNA, the CDR3 is TGTGCCAGCAGCCCCCTAGGGGGTTCCACTGAAGCTTTCTTT.

The chain carries TRBV9 and TRBJ2-1, with D perhaps matching TRBD2 (5 bases). The CDR3 length is 16 residues. Germline loops: CDR1 SGDLS, CDR2 YYNGEE. The V gene lost 2 bases and the J gene lost 9 bases, with 21 bases spanning the gap. The CDR3 DNA sequence: TGTGCCAGCAGCGTTTTAAGTCGAGGGAAACTCGGTGAGCAGTTCTTC. This encodes CASSVLSRGKLGEQFF.

This clone has just a few counts. The chain combines TRBV28 with TRBJ2-5, with D maybe TRBD2 (6 bases). Germline CDR1 MDHEN, CDR2 SYDVKM. Between the trimmed V and J ends, which lost 5 bases and 7 bases, there was a span of 20 bases. The CDR3 is made up of 15 amino acids. CDR3: CASSPWGTGEGTQYF. In DNA, the CDR3 is TGTGCCAGCAGTCCCTGGGGGACGGGAGAGGGGACCCAGTACTTC.

The sample holds one count of this clone. V is TRBV4-1 and J is TRBJ2-2, with TRBD1 identical over 8 bases. The CDR3 has 15 residues. With V trimmed by 8 bases and J by 0 bases, 5 bases remained unmatched. CDR1 and CDR2 (germline): MGHRA, YSYEKL. The CDR3 nucleotides read TGCGCCAGCGGTGGACAGGGATCGAACACCGGGGAGCTGTTTTTT. Translation gives CASGGQGSNTGELFF.

The table lists this clone with a count of one. V gene TRBV7-2 combines with J gene TRBJ2-2; perhaps TRBD1 as D (5 bases). This CDR3 spans 15 amino acids. Germline V CDR1 and CDR2: SGHTA, FQGNSA. Trimming took 2 bases from V and 3 from J, leaving 10 bases between them. CDR3 region: CASSLQGPDTGELFF. In nucleotides, the CDR3 is TGTGCCAGCAGCTTACAGGGTCCGGACACCGGGGAGCTGTTTTTT.

The rearrangement links TRBV7-2 to TRBJ2-3; TRBD2 matches 10 bases. Trimming cost V 5 bases and J 4 bases; bases outside gene matches: 18. Germline lookup yields CDR1 SGHTA and CDR2 FQGNSA. This CDR3 is built from 19 residues. CDR3 sequence reads: CASSRNPWLAGDGPDTQYF. CDR3 in DNA: TGTGCCAGCAGCCGGAATCCGTGGCTAGCGGGAGATGGGCCAGATACGCAGTATTTT. Complete variable domain (other parts from reference TRBV7-2 and TRBJ2-3): GAGVSQSPSNKVTEKGKDVELRCDPISGHTALYWYRQSLGQGLEFLIYFQGNSAPDKSGLPSDRFSAERTGGSVSTLTIQRTQQEDSAVYLCASSRNPWLAGDGPDTQYFGPGTRLTVL.

The chain combines TRBV27 with TRBJ2-2, with D perhaps matching TRBD2 (5 bases). This CDR3 comprises 14 residues. CDR1 is MNHEY, CDR2 SMNVEV, per germline (reference sequence). Deletions cut 8 bases from V and 2 bases from J, with 12 bases between. The CDR3 region has the DNA TGTGCCAGCGCCCACTCGGGAAACACCGGGGAGCTGTTTTTT. Protein product: CASAHSGNTGELFF.

J is TRBJ2-6 and V is TRBV5-1; TRBD1 aligns across 7 bases. The germline gives CDR1 SGHRS, CDR2 YFSETQ. Trimming cost V 4 bases and J 12 bases; bases outside gene matches: 13. The CDR3 covers 15 residues. The CDR3 DNA follows: TGCGCCAGCAGCGCAACCGGACAGGCGACGGCCGTCCTGACTTTC. Translating it yields CASSATGQATAVLTF. Supplemented by reference TRBV5-1 and TRBJ2-6, the full variable domain reads KAGVTQTPRYLIKTRGQQVTLSCSPISGHRSVSWYQQTPGQGLQFLFEYFSETQRNKGNFPGRFSGRQFSNSRSEMNVSTLELGDSALYLCASSATGQATAVLTFGAGSRLTVL.

CDR3 sequence: CASSTPKSGTYNEQFF. The CDR3 nucleotides are TGTGCCAGCAGCACTCCCAAATCGGGGACTTACAATGAGCAGTTCTTC. V gene TRBV7-9 combines with J gene TRBJ2-1, with D possibly TRBD2 on 6 matching bases. Germline V gene lookup returns CDR1 SEHNR and CDR2 FQNEAQ (reference sequence). This CDR3 has 16 residues. The V gene lost 5 bases and the J gene lost 4 bases, with 18 bases spanning the gap.

This clone came up a few times. The chain's CDR3 is CASTPGTGIGETQYF. CDR3 nucleotide sequence: TGTGCCAGCACCCCCGGCACGGGAATTGGGGAGACCCAGTACTTC. This sequence joins TRBV7-9 and TRBJ2-5; a possible D gene is TRBD2 (5 bases). Trimming removed 7 bases at V and 5 bases at J, with 20 bases between. Per the germline V gene, CDR1 is SEHNR and CDR2 is FQNEAQ (reference sequence). This CDR3 has 15 residues.

This chain links TRBV12-3 or TRBV12-4 with TRBJ2-7; D not resolved. Trimming took 5 bases from V and 3 from J, leaving 11 bases between them. The CDR3 contains 13 residues. CDR3 nucleotides: TGTGCCAGCAGTATTCACGGTTACTACGAGCAGTACTTC. Protein: CASSIHGYYEQYF.

This clone has only a few counts. The rearrangement joins TRBV5-1 to TRBJ2-5, with TRBD2 as a possible D gene (5 bases). V was pared by 4 bases and J by 9 bases, with 10 bases between. Germline-derived CDR1 and CDR2 are SGHRS and YFSETQ. The CDR3 is 11 residues long. The CDR3 DNA reads TGCGCCAGCAGCCTTGGGCGGGCCCAGTACTTC. Amino acid sequence: CASSLGRAQYF. Filled out from reference TRBV5-1 and TRBJ2-5, the complete variable domain reads KAGVTQTPRYLIKTRGQQVTLSCSPISGHRSVSWYQQTPGQGLQFLFEYFSETQRNKGNFPGRFSGRQFSNSRSEMNVSTLELGDSALYLCASSLGRAQYFGPGTRLLVL.

The rearrangement joins TRBV18 to TRBJ1-1; 8 bases are shared with TRBD1. V lost 4 bases, J lost 7 bases, and 2 bases stayed unmatched. This CDR3 has 12 residues. In germline, CDR1 is KGHSH, CDR2 LQKENI. This chain's CDR3 is CASSRQGNEAFF. DNA for the CDR3: TGTGCCAGCTCACGACAGGGGAATGAAGCTTTCTTT.

The J gene is TRBJ2-7, the V gene TRBV19; possibly TRBD1 for D (6 bases). The germline V and J ends were trimmed by 4 bases and 7 bases, with 17 bases remaining between them. This CDR3 is built from 14 residues. From germline, CDR1 is LNHDA and CDR2 SQIVND (reference sequence). The CDR3 DNA reads as TGTGCCAGTAGTAGACAGGACACTGCCGGGGAGCAGTACTTC. Translated, it gives CASSRQDTAGEQYF. Complete variable domain (other parts from reference TRBV19 and TRBJ2-7): DGGITQSPKYLFRKEGQNVTLSCEQNLNHDAMYWYRQDPGQGLRLIYYSQIVNDFQKGDIAEGYSVSREKKESFPLTVTSAQKNPTAFYLCASSRQDTAGEQYFGPGTRLTVT.

This clone was seen many times. CDR3 in amino acids: CASSPGRAASPLHF. In DNA form, the CDR3 reads TGTGCCAGCAGCCCCGGGAGGGCAGCTTCACCCCTCCACTTT. The chain couples TRBV27 to TRBJ1-6; D is unresolved. Per the germline V gene, CDR1 is MNHEY and CDR2 is SMNVEV (reference sequence). The CDR3 loop spans 14 amino acids. V lost 6 bases and J 9 bases, leaving 15 bases between the germline ends.

This clone was detected a few times. CDR3 nucleotides: TGCGCCAGCAGCTCCACTCTTTCCTACGAGCAGTACTTC. Its protein is CASSSTLSYEQYF. The J gene is TRBJ2-7, the V gene TRBV5-1; D is undetermined. Trimming stripped 3 bases from V and 1 base from J, with 8 bases between. CDR1 is SGHRS, CDR2 YFSETQ, per germline. The CDR3 has 13 amino acids. The full variable domain, completed using reference TRBV5-1 and TRBJ2-7, is KAGVTQTPRYLIKTRGQQVTLSCSPISGHRSVSWYQQTPGQGLQFLFEYFSETQRNKGNFPGRFSGRQFSNSRSEMNVSTLELGDSALYLCASSSTLSYEQYFGPGTRLTVT.

The J gene is TRBJ1-2, the V gene TRBV6-2 or TRBV6-3, with D hard to call. The V end lost 5 bases, the J end lost 0 bases, and 13 bases lay between the germline ends. This CDR3 is 15 amino acids long. Germline V lookup: CDR1 MNHEY, CDR2 SVGEGT. The chain's CDR3 is CASSPNYPTNYGYTF. The CDR3 DNA reads TGTGCCAGCAGTCCCAACTACCCGACTAACTATGGCTACACCTTC.